A selection of T cell receptor beta chains follows, all from one sample in a study of blood T cell repertoires in COVID-19. Method: immunoSEQ multiplex PCR; TCRdb's copy keeps in-frame clones and lacks some. The table records about 96,000 clones, less than 85% of them present only once. Sequenced: peripheral blood. The receptors here all came from a man aged 45-60 years who had recovered from COVID-19. The CDR3 runs from the conserved cysteine through the conserved F or W. D genes are given only for firm matches. Expanded clones are given a class, and other clones once, few, many or no size at all.

clone_size j_call d_call v_call cdr3_nt cdr3_aa
- TRBJ2-5 - TRBV2 TGTGCCAGCAGTGAACTCGGGGGAAAAGAGACCCAGTACTTC CASSELGGKETQYF
once TRBJ1-2 - TRBV12-3/TRBV12-4 TGTGCCAGCAGTTTCGGACAGAAAGGAGGCTACACCTTC CASSFGQKGGYTF
- TRBJ1-5 - TRBV28 TGTGCCAGCTGTGGAGACTGGGGAGTGGGGCAGCCCCAGCATTTT CASCGDWGVGQPQHF
- TRBJ2-1 TRBD2 TRBV7-2 TGTGCCAGCAGCATTCGGGGACTAGCGGTGAGCTCCTACAATGAGCAGTTCTTC CASSIRGLAVSSYNEQFF
- TRBJ1-1 - TRBV5-5 TGTGCCAGCAGCTGGACAGTAAACACTGAAGCTTTCTTT CASSWTVNTEAFF
few TRBJ1-6 - TRBV12-3/TRBV12-4 TGTGCCAGCAGTTCCCAGGGAAATTCACCCCTCCACTTT CASSSQGNSPLHF
- TRBJ1-1 - TRBV7-2 TGTGCCAGCAGAACGGTGTACACTGAAGCTTTCTTT CASRTVYTEAFF
- TRBJ2-1 TRBD2 TRBV19 TGTGCCAGTAGCGCTGGACTAGCGGGGAATGAGCAGTTCTTC CASSAGLAGNEQFF
once TRBJ1-6 - TRBV5-4 TGTGCCAGCAGAAAAGACGTCCGGTGGGAGACCCTCCACTTT CASRKDVRWETLHF
- TRBJ1-3 - TRBV7-2 TGTGCCAGCAGCTTGATCTGGGGACACCTCTCTGGAAACACCATATATTTT CASSLIWGHLSGNTIYF
- TRBJ1-5 TRBD1 TRBV6-5 TGTGCCAGCAGCCCCAGGGGGCGTAATCAGCCCCAGCATTTT CASSPRGRNQPQHF
- TRBJ2-3 TRBD2 TRBV14 TGTGCCAGCAGCCAATTAGCGGGGGGAAATACGCAGTATTTT CASSQLAGGNTQYF
- TRBJ2-1 - TRBV24-1 TGTGCCACCATCCAAAAAGGGGCGGAACTTTACAATGAGCAGTTCTTC CATIQKGAELYNEQFF
- TRBJ2-1 - TRBV6-1 TGTGCCAGCAGTGAACGGCTAGTCGACAATGAGCAGTTCTTC CASSERLVDNEQFF
- TRBJ2-5 TRBD2 TRBV10-2 TGCGCCAGCAAAGCCGGGCGGGGGTCGCGGGAGACCCAGTACTTC CASKAGRGSRETQYF
- TRBJ1-2 - TRBV6-5 TGTGCCAGCACCGGCAGGGCCCATGGCTACACCTTC CASTGRAHGYTF
- TRBJ1-2 - TRBV14 TGTGCCAGCAGCCAAGCGGCAGAAGGGGATGGCTACACCTTC CASSQAAEGDGYTF
- TRBJ1-6 TRBD1 TRBV27 TGTGCCAGCAGTTTATTTTTCGGACAGGGGTTTTCACCCCTCCACTTT CASSLFFGQGFSPLHF
- TRBJ2-5 TRBD1 TRBV7-2 TGTGCCAGCAGCATAGGACAGGGCTGGGAGACCCAGTACTTC CASSIGQGWETQYF
- TRBJ2-1 TRBD1 TRBV5-1 TGCGCCAGCAGCGAGGGACAGCCCGACAATGAGCAGTTCTTC CASSEGQPDNEQFF
- TRBJ1-1 - TRBV6-5 TGTGCCAGCAGTTACTCGGGACACTCGAACACTGAAGCTTTCTTT CASSYSGHSNTEAFF
- TRBJ1-1 - TRBV29-1 TGCAGCGTTGTCCCAGGTCGGACGGGGATGAACACTGAAGCTTTCTTT CSVVPGRTGMNTEAFF
- TRBJ2-1 TRBD2 TRBV4-3 TGCGCCAGCAGCCAAGAAGCATATGCTAGCGGGACCATCTTCTACAATGAGCAGTTCTTC CASSQEAYASGTIFYNEQFF
- TRBJ2-5 - TRBV5-1 TGCGCCAGCAGCCGAACATACCAAGAGACCCAGTACTTC CASSRTYQETQYF
- TRBJ1-1 - TRBV27 TGTGCCAGTTCTCCTCGGGAGGGCACTGAAGCTTTCTTT CASSPREGTEAFF
few TRBJ2-2 - TRBV18 TGTGCCAGCTCACCGAGAACAGCGGATAACACCGGGGAGCTGTTTTTT CASSPRTADNTGELFF
- TRBJ2-7 - TRBV5-4 TGTGCCAGCAGCTTGGGAGTCGGCCAGGTGGGGCCCTACGAGCAGTACTTC CASSLGVGQVGPYEQYF
- TRBJ2-5 TRBD1 TRBV19 TGTGCCAGTCAGTCCCGGGACAGGGAAGAGACCCAGTACTTC CASQSRDREETQYF
once TRBJ1-2 TRBD1 TRBV28 TGTGCCAGCAGTTTACCCTCAGGACAGGGTGGAGGAGCTAACTATGGCTACACCTTC CASSLPSGQGGGANYGYTF
- TRBJ2-2 TRBD2 TRBV9 TGTGCCAGCAGCGTAGGCGGGAGTGGAACCGGGGAGCTGTTTTTT CASSVGGSGTGELFF
once TRBJ1-1 TRBD1 TRBV6-5 TGTGCCAGCAGTTACTCCGGACAGGGGGCCACTGAAGCTTTCTTT CASSYSGQGATEAFF
- TRBJ1-3 TRBD1 TRBV28 TGTGCCAGCAGTCTCCCGGGACAGGGAAACACCATATATTTT CASSLPGQGNTIYF
- TRBJ2-2 - TRBV12-3/TRBV12-4 TGTGCCAGCGAACCACGCCGTAGCGGGGAGCTGTTTTTT CASEPRRSGELFF
- TRBJ1-6 TRBD1 TRBV7-3 TGTGCCAGCAGCTCGAGCGGGACAGGGAATTCACCCCTCCACTTT CASSSSGTGNSPLHF
- TRBJ2-2 - TRBV11-2 TGTGCCAGCACCAGCGACGGAACCGGGGAGCTGTTTTTT CASTSDGTGELFF
- TRBJ2-1 TRBD2 TRBV19 TGTGCCAGTAGTATAGGCCTAGCGGGAACTCAATACAATGAGCAGTTCTTC CASSIGLAGTQYNEQFF
- TRBJ2-1 - TRBV7-9 TGTGCCAGCAGCTTAGCTTCTTCATCATTCAGTGAGCAGTTCTTC CASSLASSSFSEQFF
once TRBJ2-5 - TRBV19 TGTGCCAGTAGCCGAAACACAGGGATCCAAGAGACCCAGTACTTC CASSRNTGIQETQYF
- TRBJ1-1 - TRBV5-1 TGCGCCAGCAGCTCACTTCGGGTGGTAGCTTTCTTT CASSSLRVVAFF
once TRBJ2-7 - TRBV28 TGTGCCAGCGGACAGTTCCCCTACGAGCAGTACTTC CASGQFPYEQYF
- TRBJ2-7 TRBD2 TRBV6-5 TGTGCCAGCACCCGCAGCGGGAATAACTACGAGCAGTACTTC CASTRSGNNYEQYF
few TRBJ2-7 TRBD2 TRBV7-9 TGTGCCAGCAGCCGTAGCGGGGAGGAATACGAGCAGTACTTC CASSRSGEEYEQYF
- TRBJ1-5 - TRBV7-9 TGTGCCAGCAGCTATGACACCATCAATCAGCCCCAGCATTTT CASSYDTINQPQHF
- TRBJ2-3 - TRBV19 TGTGCCAGTACTCAGACCGGACTCACAGATACGCAGTATTTT CASTQTGLTDTQYF
few TRBJ2-1 TRBD1 TRBV10-3 TGTGCCATCAGTCGGGGACAGGGGGCTATCAATGAGCAGTTCTTC CAISRGQGAINEQFF
once TRBJ2-1 TRBD2 TRBV5-1 TGCGCCAGCAGCTCAAGTCTAGCGGGGAGTTACAATGAGCAGTTCTTC CASSSSLAGSYNEQFF
- TRBJ1-6 TRBD1 TRBV30 TGTGCCTGGAGCTGGACAGGGTTACTTAATTCACCCCTCCACTTT CAWSWTGLLNSPLHF
few TRBJ2-1 - TRBV19 TGTGCCAGTAGTATCGGGTCCAGAACAGGTGATGAGCAGTTCTTC CASSIGSRTGDEQFF
once TRBJ1-2 - TRBV5-1 TGCGCCAGCAGATGGACAGCGCTCGAGTACTATGGCTACACCTTC CASRWTALEYYGYTF
once TRBJ1-5 - TRBV24-1 TGTGCCACCAGTGGCACCCGGGGGGTGGACAAAAATCAGCCCCAGCATTTT CATSGTRGVDKNQPQHF
- TRBJ1-1 - TRBV10-3 TGTGCCATCAGTGAGTCGATACAGGTTATGAACACTGAAGCTTTCTTT CAISESIQVMNTEAFF
- TRBJ1-4 - TRBV10-3 TGTGCCATCAGCGAACAGGCAACTAATGAAAAACTGTTTTTT CAISEQATNEKLFF
- TRBJ2-1 - TRBV25-1 TGTGCCAGCAGTGACGGAGGGTCGTTCAATGAGCAGTTCTTC CASSDGGSFNEQFF
- TRBJ1-1 TRBD1 TRBV5-4 TGTGCCAGCAGCCCCGGACAGGGATCAATGAACACTGAAGCTTTCTTT CASSPGQGSMNTEAFF
- TRBJ2-6 TRBD1 TRBV7-2 TGTGCCAGCAGTTTGCGACCTTCAGGGGGCTCTGGGGCCAACGTCCTGACTTTC CASSLRPSGGSGANVLTF
- TRBJ2-3 TRBD1 TRBV19 TGTGCCAGTAGTATAAGAGGGGGCGCAGATACGCAGTATTTT CASSIRGGADTQYF
- TRBJ1-2 - TRBV3-1/TRBV3-2 TGTGCCAGCAGCCAATTTGGCAGGGATCTAGCTAACTATGGCTACACCTTC CASSQFGRDLANYGYTF